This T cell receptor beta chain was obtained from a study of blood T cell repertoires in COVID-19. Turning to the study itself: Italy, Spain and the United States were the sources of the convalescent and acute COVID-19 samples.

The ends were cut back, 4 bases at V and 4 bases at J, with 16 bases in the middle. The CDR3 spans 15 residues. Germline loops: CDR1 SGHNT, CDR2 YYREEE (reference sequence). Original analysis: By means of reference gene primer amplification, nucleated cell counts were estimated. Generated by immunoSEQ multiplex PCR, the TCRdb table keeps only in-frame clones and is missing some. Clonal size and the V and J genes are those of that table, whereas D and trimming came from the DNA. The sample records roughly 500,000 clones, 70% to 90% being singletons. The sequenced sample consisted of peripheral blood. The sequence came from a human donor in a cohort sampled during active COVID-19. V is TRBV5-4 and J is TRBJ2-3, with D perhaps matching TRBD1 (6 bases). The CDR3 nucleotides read TGTGCCAGCAGCGGAACAGGGTCGGGTCCAGATACGCAGTATTTT. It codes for CASSGTGSGPDTQYF. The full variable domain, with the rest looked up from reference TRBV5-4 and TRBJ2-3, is ETGVTQSPTHLIKTRGQQVTLRCSSQSGHNTVSWYQQALGQGPQFIFQYYREEENGRGNFPPRFSGLQFPNYSSELNVNALELDDSALYLCASSGTGSGPDTQYFGPGTRLTVL.